The 10 T cell receptor beta chains below come from one sample, sequenced in a study of identical twins. TCRdb ran MiXCR on the 5' RACE reads and lists one entry per CDR3 protein. The sample gives around 450,000 distinct CDR3 sequences, 13% to 15% of which show up once; 0.52% is in the top ten. These data also featured in a second study, about yellow fever vaccine responses in identical twins.

Sequenced material: CD4+ T cells sorted from blood. The receptors derive from a woman aged 18-35 years in good health.

This clonotype was seen more than once but under ten times. This chain joins TRBV4-2 and TRBJ2-5, with D possibly being TRBD2 (5 bases). V shed 3 bases and J shed 5 bases, with 10 bases lying between them. The V gene's germline CDR1 is LGHNA and CDR2 YNFKEQ. This CDR3 comprises 13 residues. DNA of the CDR3: TGTGCCAGCAGCCAGGGGATAGCGGAGACCCAGTACTTC. Its protein product is CASSQGIAETQYF.

This chain links TRBV9 with TRBJ2-3; D is ambiguous. CDR3 length: 14 amino acids. Germline loops: CDR1 SGDLS, CDR2 YYNGEE. The ends were cut back, 0 bases at V and 2 bases at J, with 7 bases in the middle. CDR3 region: CASSVARATDTQYF. In nucleotides, the CDR3 is TGTGCCAGCAGCGTAGCCCGGGCCACAGATACGCAGTATTTT.

This chain joins TRBV27 and TRBJ2-4; 11 bases line up with TRBD1. The J segment lost 8 bases and the V segment lost 3 bases, leaving 3 bases of the junction unmatched. The CDR3 totals 14 residues. Per the germline V gene, CDR1 is MNHEY and CDR2 is SMNVEV (reference sequence). The CDR3 region is CASSLRDRGDIQYF. CDR3 bases: TGTGCCAGCAGTTTGCGGGACAGGGGGGACATTCAGTACTTC.

This clonotype came up a few times. This sequence joins TRBV10-3 and TRBJ1-6; 9 bases map to TRBD1. This CDR3 is 14 amino acids long. V shed 4 bases, J shed 8 bases, and the junction held 3 bases outside the gene matches. Germline V gene lookup returns CDR1 ENHRY and CDR2 SYGVKD. CDR3: CAISVQGADSPLHF. In nucleotides, the CDR3 is TGTGCCATCAGTGTACAGGGGGCGGATTCACCCCTCCACTTT.

The chain carries TRBV14 and TRBJ2-7; no clear D gene. Per germline, CDR1 SGHDN and CDR2 FVKESK. The CDR3 contains 13 residues. Trimming shortened V by 3 bases and J by 2 bases, and 8 bases separated the two germline ends. CDR3 sequence (DNA): TGTGCCAGCAGCCACAACTTGCCCTACGAGCAGTACTTC. Protein product: CASSHNLPYEQYF.

This clonotype was observed at least ten times. The chain joins TRBV24-1 to TRBJ2-7; TRBD1 agrees at 12 bases. Germline V gene data show CDR1 as KGHDR and CDR2 as SFDVKD. This CDR3 comprises 14 residues. Germline trimming cut 5 bases from V and 5 bases from J; bases unmatched to any gene: 3. The CDR3 nucleotides read TGTGCCACCAGTGCGGGACAGGGGGCCGACGAGCAGTACTTC. This codes for CATSAGQGADEQYF.

The chain uses TRBV11-2 and TRBJ1-4; TRBD1 might be the D (6 bases). This CDR3 is 15 amino acids long. Per the germline V gene, CDR1 is SGHAT and CDR2 is FQNNGV. Trimming took 5 bases from V and 7 from J, leaving 17 bases between them. The CDR3 here is CASSPQTGRGEKLFF. CDR3 in DNA: TGTGCCAGCAGCCCCCAGACAGGTAGAGGTGAAAAACTGTTTTTT. Complete variable domain (other parts from reference TRBV11-2 and TRBJ1-4): EAGVAQSPRYKIIEKRQSVAFWCNPISGHATLYWYQQILGQGPKLLIQFQNNGVVDDSQLPKDRFSAERLKGVDSTLKIQPAKLEDSAVYLCASSPQTGRGEKLFFGSGTQLSVL.

The V call is TRBV6-2 or TRBV6-3, the J call TRBJ2-7, with a tentative D call TRBD1 (6 bases). The CDR3 loop spans 14 amino acids. Trimming stripped 1 base from V and 0 bases from J, with 7 bases between. Germline V gene data show CDR1 as MNHEY and CDR2 as SVGEGT. The CDR3 DNA reads TGTGCCAGCAGTTACTGGACAGACTCCTACGAGCAGTACTTC. Translated: CASSYWTDSYEQYF.

This chain links TRBV6-1 with TRBJ2-1; 9 positions match TRBD2. The CDR3 has 14 residues. V shed 4 bases and J 7 bases; nucleotides not matched to a gene: 5. CDR1 is MNHNS and CDR2 is SASEGT in the germline V gene. CDR3 DNA: TGTGCCAGCAGTGCCGGACTAGCGATAAATGAGCAGTTCTTC. Translating gives CASSAGLAINEQFF.

This chain uses TRBV7-2 with TRBJ2-5; a possible D gene is TRBD1 (5 bases). The V gene lost 3 bases and the J gene lost 9 bases, with 11 bases spanning the gap. CDR3 size: 12 residues. CDR1 and CDR2 from the germline V gene are SGHTA and FQGNSA. As DNA, the CDR3 is TGTGCCAGCAGCTTCACTAAAGGGGCCCAGTACTTC. Protein: CASSFTKGAQYF.